This passage covers 32 T cell receptor beta chains from one sample sequenced in a study of T-cell memory formation after mild COVID-19. Using its own MiXCR run on the 5' RACE reads, TCRdb lists one record per CDR3 protein. The table records some 54,000 distinct CDR3 sequences, 9.5% of them present only once. Source material: PBMCs or a T cell subset sorted from them (not recorded which). Receptor source: a man younger than 35 who had mild COVID-19 (a few samples of this study predate the infection). Cell type and time point are not known.

In this sample, this clonotype turned up a few times. The V call is TRBV11-2, the J call TRBJ1-2; possible D gene TRBD1, 5 bases. Germline lookup yields CDR1 SGHAT and CDR2 FQNNGV. V lost 3 bases and J lost 4, with 9 bases in between. The CDR3 has 13 amino acids. The DNA of the CDR3 is TGTGCCAGCAGCTTTAACAGGAGCTATGGCTACACCTTC. This translates into CASSFNRSYGYTF. Drawing the rest from reference TRBV11-2 and TRBJ1-2, the complete variable domain is EAGVAQSPRYKIIEKRQSVAFWCNPISGHATLYWYQQILGQGPKLLIQFQNNGVVDDSQLPKDRFSAERLKGVDSTLKIQPAKLEDSAVYLCASSFNRSYGYTFGSGTRLTVV.

The rearrangement uses TRBV4-3 and TRBJ1-1, with D possibly being TRBD1 (5 bases). V dropped 0 bases and J dropped 0 bases, with 11 bases sitting between them. This CDR3 has 16 residues. CDR1 and CDR2 (germline): LGHNA, YSLEER. CDR3 sequence (DNA): TGCGCCAGCAGCCAAGATTTCGGGGGAGTGAACACTGAAGCTTTCTTT. It is translated as CASSQDFGGVNTEAFF.

The table lists this clonotype with many counts. The chain carries TRBV10-3 and TRBJ2-3, with D possibly being TRBD1 or TRBD2 (5 bases each). Between the trimmed V and J ends, which lost 3 bases and 2 bases, there was a span of 9 bases. Germline lookup yields CDR1 ENHRY and CDR2 SYGVKD. The CDR3 contains 14 residues. The CDR3 DNA reads as TGTGCCATCAGTGAATGGGGGTACACAGATACGCAGTATTTT. This sequence encodes CAISEWGYTDTQYF.

J is TRBJ2-6 and V is TRBV7-9; D gene unclear. CDR1 and CDR2 (germline): SEHNR, FQNEAQ (reference sequence). This CDR3 comprises 15 residues. The germline V and J ends were trimmed by 5 bases and 2 bases, with 10 bases remaining between them. Here the CDR3 reads CASSAIRAGANVLTF. The DNA for the CDR3 is TGTGCCAGCAGCGCCATTCGGGCTGGGGCCAACGTCCTGACTTTC.

A note on this clonotype: At one boundary the junction diverges from the germline segment, which might be a read error. V is TRBV7-7 and J is TRBJ2-5; 7 bases line up with TRBD1. The CDR3 runs to 13 residues. Germline values: CDR1 SSHAT, CDR2 FNYEAQ (reference sequence). CDR3 bases: TGTGCTAGCAGCCTACAGGGGCTAGAGACCCAGTACTTC. This sequence encodes CASSLQGLETQYF.

The chain links TRBV7-3 to TRBJ2-3, with D possibly being TRBD2 (5 bases). Trimming took off 5 bases at V and 6 bases at J, with 12 bases between the two ends. Germline V lookup: CDR1 SGHTA, CDR2 FQGTGA. This CDR3 comprises 13 residues. CDR3 coding DNA: TGTGCCAGCAGCCCGGGGTCCTTGGATACGCAGTATTTT. Amino acids: CASSPGSLDTQYF.

The chain joins TRBV7-8 to TRBJ2-2; D gene ambiguous. V dropped 4 bases and J dropped 3 bases, with 3 bases sitting between them. In germline, CDR1 is SGHVS, CDR2 FQNEAQ. The CDR3 runs 12 residues. The CDR3 protein is CASSSHTGELFF. The CDR3 DNA follows: TGTGCCAGCAGCTCCCACACCGGGGAGCTGTTTTTT. Full variable domain (missing parts from reference TRBV7-8 and TRBJ2-2): GAGVSQSPRYKVAKRGQDVALRCDPISGHVSLFWYQQALGQGPEFLTYFQNEAQLDKSGLPSDRFFAERPEGSVSTLKIQRTQQEDSAVYLCASSSHTGELFFGEGSRLTVL.

This clonotype turned up a few times. The gene calls are TRBV28 and TRBJ2-2, with D perhaps TRBD2 (6 bases). V was trimmed by 6 bases and J by 4 bases, leaving 6 bases between them. This CDR3 contains 12 residues. Germline values: CDR1 MDHEN, CDR2 SYDVKM. This chain's CDR3 is CASSGGTGELFF. In DNA form, the CDR3 reads TGTGCCAGCAGCGGGGGCACCGGGGAGCTGTTTTTT.

The sample holds a few counts of this clonotype. This chain connects TRBV20-1 to TRBJ2-5; D remains unclear. The CDR3 is 12 residues long. V was shortened by 0 bases and J by 5 bases, with 7 bases between the two germline ends. Germline V gives CDR1 DFQATT, CDR2 SNEGSKA (reference sequence). CDR3 bases: TGCAGTGCTAGAGATCTTTGGGAGACCCAGTACTTC. Translated: CSARDLWETQYF.

This clonotype was picked up one time. The chain links TRBV4-2 to TRBJ2-1; TRBD2 agrees at 7 bases. The CDR3 loop spans 18 amino acids. The V gene end was trimmed by 0 bases and the J gene end by 4 bases; junction bases not matched to a gene: 12. Germline CDR1 is LGHNA and CDR2 is YNFKEQ. The CDR3, as DNA: TGTGCCAGCAGCCAAGACGCCACAAAAGCGGGGAATTACAATGAGCAGTTCTTC. Encoded protein: CASSQDATKAGNYNEQFF.

This chain joins TRBV6-2 or TRBV6-3 and TRBJ1-6, with 8 positions matching TRBD1. Germline values: CDR1 MNHEY, CDR2 SVGEGT. The CDR3 has 14 residues. V shed 4 bases and J 7 bases; nucleotides not matched to a gene: 3. This chain's CDR3 is CASSFDRGNSPLHF. The CDR3 nucleotides read TGTGCCAGCAGTTTCGACAGGGGAAATTCACCCCTCCACTTT.

V usage is TRBV7-3 and J usage is TRBJ2-1, with 10 bases identical to TRBD2. This CDR3 has 17 amino acids. CDR1 and CDR2 from the germline V gene are SGHTA and FQGTGA. J lost 6 bases, V lost 3 bases, and 11 bases had no gene match. CDR3 region: CASSFLPLAGGLNEQFF. As DNA, the CDR3 is TGTGCCAGCAGCTTCTTACCTTTAGCGGGGGGCCTCAATGAGCAGTTCTTC.

The V and J genes are TRBV7-2 and TRBJ2-5, with D possibly being TRBD2 (5 bases). The CDR3 contains 15 residues. The V end lost 6 bases, the J end lost 3 bases, and 17 bases lay between the germline ends. Germline CDR1 and CDR2: SGHTA and FQGNSA. This CDR3 is CASRNKLLGKETQYF. The CDR3 DNA reads as TGTGCCAGCAGGAACAAGTTACTAGGGAAAGAGACCCAGTACTTC.

The rearrangement joins TRBV4-2 to TRBJ1-4; perhaps TRBD1 as D (5 bases). The CDR3 totals 16 residues. Germline CDR1 reads LGHNA; CDR2 reads YNFKEQ. V gave up 3 bases and J gave up 8 bases, with 19 bases separating them. CDR3 DNA sequence: TGTGCCAGCAGCCAGGCCTTGGGGCGCTTAGGGGAAAAACTGTTTTTT. Protein sequence: CASSQALGRLGEKLFF.

V is TRBV2 and J is TRBJ2-7; 8 nucleotides match TRBD1. The germline V gene has CDR1 SNHLY and CDR2 FYNNEI. The CDR3 totals 15 residues. J lost 6 bases, V lost 3 bases, and 10 bases had no gene match. The CDR3 region is CASSEVGQGAGEQYF. The CDR3 DNA reads TGTGCCAGCAGTGAGGTGGGTCAGGGGGCTGGCGAGCAGTACTTC. The variable domain in full, completed from reference TRBV2 and TRBJ2-7, reads EPEVTQTPSHQVTQMGQEVILRCVPISNHLYFYWYRQILGQKVEFLVSFYNNEISEKSEIFDDQFSVERPDGSNFTLKIRSTKLEDSAMYFCASSEVGQGAGEQYFGPGTRLTVT.

The table lists this clonotype with a few counts. The chain recombines TRBV5-6 with TRBJ1-5; no firm D call. The CDR3 runs to 16 residues. Germline-derived CDR1 and CDR2 are SGHDT and YYEEEE. V dropped 5 bases and J dropped 0 bases, with 15 bases sitting between them. DNA of the CDR3: TGTGCCAGCAGTAAACGGGCAGAGTATAGCAATCAGCCCCAGCATTTT. This gives the protein CASSKRAEYSNQPQHF.

The chain's CDR3 is CASSGGRNEKLFF. In nucleotides, the CDR3 is TGTGCCAGCAGCGGGGGACGAAATGAAAAACTGTTTTTT. The chain is built from TRBV7-8 and TRBJ1-4; D is possibly TRBD1 (5 bases). Germline assignment: CDR1 SGHVS and CDR2 FQNEAQ. Trimming took 5 bases from V and 5 from J, leaving 9 bases between them. The CDR3 length is 13 residues.

The V call is TRBV20-1, the J call TRBJ2-3; TRBD2 aligns across 10 bases. With 3 bases clipped from V and 3 bases from J, the junction kept 6 bases outside the gene matches. The length of the CDR3 is 15 residues. The germline gives CDR1 DFQATT, CDR2 SNEGSKA (reference sequence). This CDR3 reads CSARSSGGWTDTQYF. The CDR3 region has the DNA TGCAGTGCTAGGAGTAGCGGGGGGTGGACAGATACGCAGTATTTT.

The chain links TRBV29-1 to TRBJ2-3; D is possibly TRBD1 or TRBD2 (5 bases each). CDR1 and CDR2 (germline): SQVTM, ANQGSEA. This CDR3 region has 13 residues. Trimming stripped 5 bases from V and 0 bases from J, with 9 bases between. The CDR3 coding sequence is TGCAGCGTTCAGGGACCTAGCACAGATACGCAGTATTTT. This sequence encodes CSVQGPSTDTQYF.

This clonotype was recorded at least ten times. The chain is built from TRBV5-1 and TRBJ2-3; D is unclear. The CDR3 loop spans 13 amino acids. CDR1 is SGHRS, CDR2 YFSETQ, per germline. Trimming left V 5 bases short and J 1 base short, with 8 bases between. This CDR3 is CASRGEGTDTQYF. The DNA for the CDR3 is TGCGCCAGCAGGGGCGAGGGCACAGATACGCAGTATTTT.

The chain joins TRBV5-4 to TRBJ2-5; no reliable D call. The CDR3 contains 13 residues. Between the trimmed V and J ends, which lost 1 base and 0 bases, there was a span of 4 bases. Per the germline V gene, CDR1 is SGHNT and CDR2 is YYREEE (reference sequence). The DNA for the CDR3 is TGTGCCAGCAGCTTGTCTTACCAAGAGACCCAGTACTTC. Its translation is CASSLSYQETQYF.

The genes are TRBV6-5 and TRBJ1-2, with D possibly TRBD1 on 6 matching bases. The V end lost 5 bases, the J end lost 4 bases, and 14 bases lay between the germline ends. This CDR3 is built from 14 residues. Per germline, CDR1 MNHEY and CDR2 SVGAGI. As DNA, the CDR3 is TGTGCCAGCAGTACCCGACAGGTGCCCTATGGCTACACCTTC. Residues: CASSTRQVPYGYTF.

The table lists this clonotype with a few counts. The junction departs from germline at one end; a sequencing error may be responsible. The chain has TRBV5-6 and TRBJ2-2; 7 bases are shared with TRBD1. The CDR3 length is 15 residues. Germline CDR1 is SGHDT and CDR2 is YYEEEE. The CDR3 here is CDSSGYDRAVGELFF. CDR3 DNA: TGTGACAGCAGCGGCTACGACAGGGCGGTCGGGGAGCTGTTTTTT.

This clonotype was detected only a few times. The rearrangement links TRBV24-1 to TRBJ2-5; 11 bases align to TRBD1. The length of the CDR3 is 15 residues. The V gene end was trimmed by 4 bases and the J gene end by 4 bases; junction bases not matched to a gene: 4. Germline loops: CDR1 KGHDR, CDR2 SFDVKD. Here the CDR3 reads CATSEGTGGLETQYF. In nucleotides, the CDR3 is TGTGCCACCAGTGAAGGGACAGGGGGGCTAGAGACCCAGTACTTC.

This chain uses TRBV12-3 or TRBV12-4 with TRBJ1-3, with 9 bases fitting TRBD1. The CDR3 contains 14 residues. V was clipped by 7 bases and J by 2 bases; unmatched bases: 3. The CDR3 loop is CASIRDRAGNTIYF. The CDR3 nucleotides are TGTGCCAGCATTAGGGACAGGGCTGGAAACACCATATATTTT.

This clonotype was recorded many times. This chain's CDR3 is CASSLDRGRGYGYTF. The CDR3 bases are TGCGCCAGCAGCTTGGACAGGGGGCGCGGATATGGCTACACCTTC. J is TRBJ1-2 and V is TRBV5-1; 9 nucleotides line up with TRBD1. J was trimmed by 5 bases and V by 0 bases; bases with no gene match: 5. Per germline, CDR1 SGHRS and CDR2 YFSETQ. This CDR3 is built from 15 residues.

This clonotype has just a few counts. V and J are TRBV12-3 or TRBV12-4 and TRBJ2-3, with 9 bases that match TRBD1. J gave up 3 bases and V 6 bases, and 4 bases lay outside the gene matches. The CDR3 totals 14 residues. The CDR3 is CASSPDRGTDTQYF. In DNA, the CDR3 is TGTGCCAGCAGCCCAGACAGGGGGACAGATACGCAGTATTTT.

V is TRBV10-1 and J is TRBJ2-3; a possible D gene is TRBD1 (5 bases). Germline V gives CDR1 WNHNN, CDR2 SYGVQD (reference sequence). V was trimmed by 0 bases and J by 4 bases, leaving 5 bases between them. CDR3 length equals 13 residues. The CDR3 nucleotides are TGCGCCAGCAGTGAGTCGGGGCCAGATACGCAGTATTTT. Its protein is CASSESGPDTQYF.

This clonotype came up many times. This chain links TRBV5-1 with TRBJ2-7, with D unclear. Trimming removed 0 bases from V and 4 bases from J, with 11 bases in between. Germline values: CDR1 SGHRS, CDR2 YFSETQ. The CDR3 runs to 14 residues. The CDR3 DNA reads TGCGCCAGCAGCTTGGCCGTGAAGAGTTACGAGCAGTACTTC. Translating it yields CASSLAVKSYEQYF.

This clonotype was seen only a few times. The chain uses TRBV28 and TRBJ2-1; no definite D call. The V end lost 6 bases, the J end lost 0 bases, and 9 bases lay between the germline ends. The CDR3 sequence is 14 residues long. Looked up from germline, CDR1 is MDHEN and CDR2 is SYDVKM. CDR3 bases: TGTGCCAGCAGCCCCAAAAGCTCCTACAATGAGCAGTTCTTC. Its translation is CASSPKSSYNEQFF.

This clonotype was seen a handful of times. One end of the junction is discordant with germline, which a read error may explain. V and J are TRBV7-8 and TRBJ2-4; the match to TRBD2 covers 7 bases. CDR3 length equals 17 residues. Germline loops: CDR1 SGHVS, CDR2 FQNEAQ. This chain's CDR3 is CATSLARPGGTKNIQYF. CDR3 nucleotides: TGTGCCACCAGCTTAGCGAGGCCGGGGGGAACCAAAAACATTCAGTACTTC. The complete variable domain, with remaining parts taken from reference TRBV7-8 and TRBJ2-4, reads GAGVSQSPRYKVAKRGQDVALRCDPISGHVSLFWYQQALGQGPEFLTYFQNEAQLDKSGLPSDRFFAERPEGSVSTLKIQRTQQEDSAVYLCATSLARPGGTKNIQYFGAGTRLSVL.

This clonotype was detected many times. Germline is not matched at one junction end, which may reflect a read error. This chain connects TRBV6-6 to TRBJ2-7; 10 bases are a match to TRBD1. Germline V CDR1 and CDR2: MNHNY, SVGAGI (reference sequence). There are 16 residues in the CDR3. CDR3 sequence: CASSDSHGTGDYEQYF. Here the CDR3 DNA reads TGTGCCAGCAGTGACTCCCACGGGACAGGGGACTACGAGCAGTACTTC.